This T cell receptor (beta chain) was sequenced for a study of blood T cell repertoires in COVID-19. Study at large: Acute-phase and convalescent COVID-19 samples originated in the United States, Italy and Spain. The analysed material was cDNA or gDNA that came from T cells, B-cell-depleted T cells, or PBMCs.

Sequencing used immunoSEQ multiplex PCR; TCRdb keeps in-frame clones, though not all of them. The sample lists some 130,000 clones, around 86% occurring once. This clone was found once. Trimming left V 3 bases short and J 2 bases short, with 11 bases between. The CDR3 loop spans 16 amino acids. CDR1 and CDR2 (germline): SGHAT, FQNNGV. The chain carries TRBV11-2 and TRBJ2-6, with D maybe TRBD2 (6 bases). Sequenced input: peripheral blood. This TCR was recovered from a woman aged 45-59 years who had recovered from COVID-19. CDR3 amino acids: CASSFDSGTGANVLTF. CDR3 in DNA: TGTGCCAGCAGCTTTGATAGCGGAACTGGGGCCAACGTCCTGACTTTC.